The rows below give T cell receptor beta chains drawn from one sample of a study of molecular identifiers for immune sequencing clone quantification. TCRdb processed the PCR reads anew with MiXCR; each CDR3 protein has one entry. This repertoire shows 550,000 to 750,000 distinct CDR3 sequences, 15% to 20% found once; its top ten account for roughly 0.9%. The material sequenced was naive CD8+ T cells from blood, with Jurkat cell RNA spiked in. These receptors came from a human donor in good health. Some libraries in this study had Jurkat cell RNA spiked in. Both conserved end residues are part of each CDR3. D genes are given only for firm matches. Expanded clones are given a class, and other clones once, few, many or no size at all.

V	length	D	size	J	CDR3	DNA
TRBV4-1	17	TRBD2	NA	TRBJ2-7	CASSQGAGTTGNYEQYF	TGCGCCAGCAGCCAAGGGGCCGGGACTACGGGAAACTACGAGCAGTACTTC
TRBV4-3	17	TRBD2	NA	TRBJ2-3	CASSQEHGTSVIDTQYF	TGCGCCAGCAGCCAAGAGCACGGGACTAGCGTAATAGATACGCAGTATTTT
TRBV7-9	13	NA	NA	TRBJ1-1	CASSLLSLPEAFF	TGTGCCAGCAGCTTACTAAGTCTTCCTGAAGCTTTCTTT
TRBV9	14	NA	many	TRBJ1-1	CASSALPPITEAFF	TGTGCCAGCAGCGCACTTCCCCCCATCACTGAAGCTTTCTTT
TRBV29-1	12	NA	many	TRBJ2-7	CSVEDVSYEQYF	TGCAGCGTTGAAGACGTCTCCTACGAGCAGTACTTC
TRBV6-5	13	NA	many	TRBJ2-1	CASSRLRDYEQFF	TGTGCCAGCAGTAGACTCAGGGATTATGAGCAGTTCTTC
TRBV28	13	NA	many	TRBJ1-1	CASSVATVHEAFF	TGTGCCAGCAGTGTTGCGACAGTACATGAAGCTTTCTTT
TRBV7-9	20	NA	few	TRBJ1-3	CASGYGGLAGILGSGNTIYF	TGTGCCAGCGGCTACGGCGGGTTGGCAGGGATTCTGGGGAGCGGAAACACCATATATTTT
TRBV29-1	13	NA	many	TRBJ1-3	CSAAAGIGNTIYF	TGCAGCGCCGCGGCGGGGATTGGAAACACCATATATTTT
TRBV29-1	14	TRBD1	many	TRBJ1-1	CSVEQGTANTEAFF	TGCAGCGTTGAACAAGGGACAGCAAACACTGAAGCTTTCTTT
TRBV29-1	15	TRBD2	NA	TRBJ2-7	CSVAGGGTPTYEQYF	TGCAGCGTTGCGGGGGGGGGGACACCTACTTACGAGCAGTACTTC
TRBV4-2	16	NA	many	TRBJ1-5	CASSQVLWDSNQPQHF	TGTGCCAGCAGCCAAGTTTTGTGGGATAGCAATCAGCCCCAGCATTTT
TRBV4-3	14	NA	many	TRBJ1-6	CASSQDDPWGPLHF	TGCGCCAGCAGCCAAGATGACCCCTGGGGACCCCTCCACTTT
TRBV19	19	TRBD1	few	TRBJ1-5	CANPNPQGQAKDSNQPQHF	TGTGCCAATCCGAACCCTCAGGGACAGGCGAAAGATAGCAATCAGCCCCAGCATTTT
TRBV11-2	17	NA	NA	TRBJ1-6	CASSYLLFGSYNSPLHF	TGTGCCAGCAGCTACCTTTTGTTTGGCTCCTATAATTCACCCCTCCACTTT
TRBV20-1	16	TRBD1	many	TRBJ1-5	CSARDFTGGGHQPQHF	TGCAGTGCTAGAGATTTTACAGGGGGCGGTCATCAGCCCCAGCATTTT
TRBV27	16	TRBD2	few	TRBJ2-3	CASSSGTSWGADTQYF	TGTGCCAGCAGTTCAGGGACTAGCTGGGGGGCAGATACGCAGTATTTT
TRBV4-1	14	NA	many	TRBJ2-4	CASSQGASLDIQYF	TGCGCCAGCAGCCAGGGGGCCTCCCTGGACATTCAGTACTTC
TRBV6-5	17	TRBD1	NA	TRBJ2-1	CASSKFGLGQGVNEQFF	TGTGCCAGCAGCAAATTTGGTTTAGGACAGGGCGTCAATGAGCAGTTCTTC
TRBV27	14	TRBD2	NA	TRBJ2-7	CASSLGGEFYEQYF	TGTGCCAGCAGTTTAGGGGGGGAATTCTACGAGCAGTACTTC
TRBV7-2	14	NA	many	TRBJ2-5	CASRDGHDQETQYF	TGTGCCAGCAGGGACGGACACGACCAAGAGACCCAGTACTTC
TRBV12-3/TRBV12-4	15	NA	NA	TRBJ2-1	CASSLHWRSYNEQFF	TGTGCCAGCAGTTTACACTGGAGGTCTTACAATGAGCAGTTCTTC
TRBV27	14	NA	NA	TRBJ1-5	CASRRSVGGQPQHF	TGTGCCAGCAGACGGAGTGTGGGGGGTCAGCCCCAGCATTTT
TRBV30	13	NA	NA	TRBJ1-1	CAWRVQGSTEAFF	TGTGCCTGGAGGGTCCAGGGTAGCACTGAAGCTTTCTTT
TRBV6-2/TRBV6-3	15	TRBD2	few	TRBJ2-7	CASGETSVFSTEQYF	TGTGCCAGCGGCGAGACTAGCGTATTCTCTACGGAGCAGTACTTC
TRBV30	15	TRBD2	many	TRBJ2-3	CAWSVGSGGLDTQYF	TGTGCCTGGAGTGTAGGTTCGGGAGGTTTAGATACGCAGTATTTT
TRBV20-1	15	TRBD2	few	TRBJ2-5	CSAPGLAEYQETQYF	TGCAGTGCCCCGGGGCTAGCGGAGTACCAAGAGACCCAGTACTTC
TRBV20-1	15	TRBD1	many	TRBJ1-5	CSARTGQGVNQPQHF	TGCAGTGCTAGGACGGGACAGGGGGTGAATCAGCCCCAGCATTTT
TRBV27	13	NA	many	TRBJ2-7	CASSAQGSYEQYF	TGTGCCAGCAGTGCCCAGGGTAGCTACGAGCAGTACTTC
TRBV10-2	13	NA	NA	TRBJ1-2	CATQDGRSEGYTF	TGCGCCACCCAAGATGGGCGGTCTGAGGGCTACACCTTC
TRBV27	16	TRBD2	few	TRBJ2-3	CASRPVAGRGTDTQYF	TGTGCCAGCAGACCAGTAGCGGGACGTGGCACAGATACGCAGTATTTT
TRBV30	15	NA	NA	TRBJ2-3	CAWREMVRPVNTQYF	TGTGCCTGGAGGGAGATGGTCCGGCCGGTTAATACGCAGTATTTT
TRBV29-1	12	NA	many	TRBJ1-1	CSVEDRGTEAFF	TGCAGCGTTGAAGATCGGGGGACTGAAGCTTTCTTT